This T cell receptor (beta chain) was sequenced for a study of early T cells in non-severe SARS-CoV-2 infection. Study-wide background: Sequenced material consisted of bulk RNA (from unsorted whole blood), and chains were unpaired.

This clonotype has ten or more counts. Individual cDNA molecules were tagged with unique molecular identifiers. TCRdb called the 5' RACE reads again in MiXCR, with one record for every CDR3 protein. This table has 25,000 to 35,000 distinct CDR3 sequences, roughly 7% appearing once. The CDR3 length is 16 residues. The trim removed 0 bases at V and 4 bases at J, leaving 4 bases unmatched. Germline lookup yields CDR1 SGHRS and CDR2 YFSETQ. The V gene is TRBV5-1, the J gene TRBJ2-6, with 7 positions matching TRBD1. The receptor was derived from an adult who was a healthcare worker with PCR-confirmed SARS-CoV-2 infection or an uninfected control (not recorded which). Specimen: whole blood. The CDR3 bases are TGCGCCAGCAGCTTGGGACAGGGAGCAGGGGCCAACGTCCTGACTTTC. Amino acids: CASSLGQGAGANVLTF.